This paragraph covers one T cell receptor (beta chain) sequence. This specimen comes from a study of blood T cell repertoires in COVID-19. Some clones are missing from TCRdb's copy, which holds only in-frame ones; the method was immunoSEQ multiplex PCR. There are about 23,000 clones in the sample; 75% to 95% occur only once, and over 15% lies in the top ten. The CDR3 is made up of 13 amino acids. The sequenced sample was peripheral blood. This chain uses TRBV12-2 with TRBJ1-2. TRBV12-2 is flagged as a pseudogene. This receptor was obtained from a human donor in a cohort sampled during active COVID-19. The DNA of the CDR3 is TGTGCAAGTCGCTTCGGCCAGGGAGGCGGCTACACCTTC. Translation: CASRFGQGGGYTF.